Below, one TCR beta chain is given with its context. This clonotype was detected ten times or more. It has no known antigen specificity. No much larger clone is present one base from it, and per-base qualities are unavailable. Stable Graves' hyperthyroidism was defined as the absence of progression to ophthalmopathy over 18 months of follow-up. Hyperthyroidism patients were newly diagnosed, with disease duration under 2 months, and aged 18 to 65 years. Exclusion was applied to patients with uncontrolled infections, other autoimmune diseases, pregnancy or lactation. Diagnoses were established on the basis of clinical symptoms, serum thyroxine and TRAb, thyroid ultrasound, and orbital computed tomography. Ficoll-Paque density gradient centrifugation was used to isolate PBMCs from 8.5 to 10 ml of fresh peripheral blood. Total RNA was extracted using Trizol reagent, and RNA quality was assessed on an Agilent 2100 Bioanalyzer.

The record originates from a study of T cells in Graves' hyperthyroidism and ophthalmopathy (dated by TCRdb to between 2018 and 2021). Regarding the study in general: Peripheral blood was collected at initial diagnosis, before any treatment. A discovery cohort of around 100 patients, about 44 with Graves' ophthalmopathy and about 58 with stable Graves' hyperthyroidism, was used to find distinguishing TCR V-J signatures. An independent validation cohort of under 20 hyperthyroidism patients and approximately 15 patients who later progressed to ophthalmopathy tested prospective prediction of ophthalmopathy. The 75 to 100 discovery patients were divided at random into training and test sets in a 7:3 ratio. In addition, the study compared T-cell repertoires in thyroid tissue and in blood from six Graves' hyperthyroidism patients. After blood sampling, hyperthyroidism patients were treated with methimazole at a starting dose of 30 mg daily, and ophthalmopathy patients were treated with high-dose intravenous methylprednisolone. According to the paper, TCR Vbeta CDR3 sequencing was carried out on 135 peripheral blood samples, which came from approximately 41 ophthalmopathy, around 74 hyperthyroidism and roughly 17 progressor patients.

The paper as a whole reports these results and caveats: Most expanded thyroid clonotypes (frequency above 0.001) were also detected in blood, suggesting blood repertoires may reflect thyroid immune responses. A model built on a 13 V-J signature distinguished ophthalmopathy from stable hyperthyroidism, reaching roughly 88% sensitivity and around 82% specificity in cross-validation and 80%/75% in testing. No statistical method was used to set the sample size in advance, and investigators knew the group allocation. In validation, progression to ophthalmopathy was predicted by the model with 55% to 71% sensitivity and 72.22% specificity, a median of roughly 6 months before onset.

Amplification of TCR beta CDR3 regions was carried out from RNA transcripts. A first-round RT-PCR of the TCR CDR3 used the HTBI primer set with the Qiagen OneStep RT-PCR kit. Libraries were constructed in a second round of multiplex PCR, after which size selection and purification were performed. Libraries were sequenced paired-end with 100 bp reads on an Illumina HiSeq2000. The authors' analysis ran thus. SOAPnuke was used to process the raw data, throwing out any read that contained adapters or uncalled bases, had a mean Phred below 15, or lacked an exact constant-primer or identifier match. High-quality paired reads were merged with COPE v1.2.5, and unique nucleotide sequences were defined as clonotypes. Clonotypes were aligned to IMGT TRBV, TRBD and TRBJ reference segments using MiTCR v1.1. The analysis was restricted to V-J combinations with a frequency above 0.0001, which together covered 99.2% of the repertoires. The TCS score was defined as F50 (clonal expansion) divided by E x V (chaos), with BLOSUM62-based TCRdist calculated between CDR3 peptides within each V-J. Welch's t-statistics and random forest reduced 514 V-J features to 13, which were used in a naive Bayes classifier (R e1071). The raw public data were reprocessed by TCRdb itself: fastp quality trimming at Q25, MiXCR clonotype calling, in-frame beta chains only. All rows with the same CDR3 protein become a single entry with the most common DNA and genes. Here the V and J calls rest on TCRdb's processing, not on the authors' analysis. This sample holds around 400,000 distinct CDR3 sequences; around 13% were observed only once. The top ten constitute 9.2% of the sample.

The germline V gene yields MNHNS for CDR1 and SASEGT for CDR2. Its CDR3 holds 14 amino acids, cysteine through phenylalanine. Just CDR3 DNA is preserved here, 42 bases in frame from base 1. The germline ends are 14 bases apart after V is trimmed by 5 bases and J by 3 bases. The sequence is built from TRBV6-1 and TRBJ2-7; the D gene is perhaps TRBD2, from 6 matching bases. Sequences were obtained from blood. This clonotype was sampled from a woman aged 18-29 years with Graves' hyperthyroidism. The CDR3 region reads CASSSLASLYEQYF. The sequenced DNA is TGTGCCAGCAGTTCCCTAGCGTCTCTCTACGAGCAGTACTTC.